This TCR beta chain was sequenced for a study of blood T cells in healthy people across ages. About this clonotype itself: Its antigen remains unknown. The junction shows a germline mismatch at one end, possibly a read error.

A sample-barcoded 5' primer and a J-beta primer mix were used in a second PCR of roughly 7 to 11 cycles. Each CDR3 protein is one row after TCRdb ran MiXCR on the 5' RACE reads. The sample includes approximately 900,000 distinct CDR3 sequences, 25% to 30% seen only once; the top ten take roughly a tenth. Broader study findings: Greater diversity and more naive CD4+ cells were seen in long-lived donors than in aged donors.

The same sample was also used in a study of T cells of mothers and their children. That paper adds: The authors identified no persistent microchimeric T cell clones.

The source material was blood. This receptor was taken from a woman aged 40-49 years in good health.

The CDR3 is CASSSGGTGEKRFF. CDR3 nucleotides: TGTGCCAGCAGTTCAGGGGGCACAGGTGAAAAACGGTTTTTT. The chain uses TRBV7-9 and TRBJ1-4, with TRBD1 matching over 8 bases. This CDR3 has 14 amino acids. CDR1 and CDR2 from the germline V gene are SEHNR and FQNEAQ (reference sequence).